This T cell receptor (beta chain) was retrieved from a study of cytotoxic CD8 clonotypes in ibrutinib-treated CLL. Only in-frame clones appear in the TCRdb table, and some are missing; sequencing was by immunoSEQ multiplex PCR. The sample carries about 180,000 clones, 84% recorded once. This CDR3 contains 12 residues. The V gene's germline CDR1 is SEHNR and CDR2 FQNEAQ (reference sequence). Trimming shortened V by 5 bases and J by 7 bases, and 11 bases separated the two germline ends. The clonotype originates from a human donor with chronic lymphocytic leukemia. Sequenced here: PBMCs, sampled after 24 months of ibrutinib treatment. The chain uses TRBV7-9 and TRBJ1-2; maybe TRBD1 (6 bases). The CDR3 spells CASSHRDGGYTF. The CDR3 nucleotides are TGTGCCAGCAGCCACAGGGATGGTGGCTACACCTTC.